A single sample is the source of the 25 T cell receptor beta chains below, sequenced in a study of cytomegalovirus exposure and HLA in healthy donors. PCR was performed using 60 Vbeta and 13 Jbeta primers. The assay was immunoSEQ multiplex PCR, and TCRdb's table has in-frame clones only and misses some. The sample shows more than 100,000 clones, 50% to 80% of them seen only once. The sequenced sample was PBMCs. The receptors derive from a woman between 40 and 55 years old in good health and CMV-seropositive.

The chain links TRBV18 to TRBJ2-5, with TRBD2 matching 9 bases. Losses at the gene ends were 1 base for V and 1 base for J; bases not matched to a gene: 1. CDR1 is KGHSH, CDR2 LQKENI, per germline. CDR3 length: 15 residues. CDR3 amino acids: CASSPLAGVQETQYF. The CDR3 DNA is TGTGCCAGCTCACCACTAGCGGGGGTCCAAGAGACCCAGTACTTC.

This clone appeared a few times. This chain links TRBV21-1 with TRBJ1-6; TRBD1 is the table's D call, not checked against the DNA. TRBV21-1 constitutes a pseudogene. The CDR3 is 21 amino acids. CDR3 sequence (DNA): TGTGCCAGCAGCAACAGGCTGGGGACAGAGATAAGGAGCTCCTATAATTCACCCCTCCACTTT. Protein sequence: CASSNRLGTEIRSSYNSPLHF.

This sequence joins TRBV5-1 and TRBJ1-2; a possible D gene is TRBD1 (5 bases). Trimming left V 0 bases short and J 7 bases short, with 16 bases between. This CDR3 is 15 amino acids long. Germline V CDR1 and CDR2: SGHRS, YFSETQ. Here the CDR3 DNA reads TGCGCCAGCAGCTTGGCCGGGCACACAGGCCGTGGCTACACCTTC. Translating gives CASSLAGHTGRGYTF.

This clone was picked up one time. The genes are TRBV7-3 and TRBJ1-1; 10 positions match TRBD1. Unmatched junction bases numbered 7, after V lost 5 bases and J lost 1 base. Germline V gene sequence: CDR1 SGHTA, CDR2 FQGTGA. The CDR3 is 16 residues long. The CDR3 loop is CASSQTGGAGNTEAFF. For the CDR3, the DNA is TGTGCCAGCAGCCAGACAGGGGGCGCGGGGAACACTGAAGCTTTCTTT.

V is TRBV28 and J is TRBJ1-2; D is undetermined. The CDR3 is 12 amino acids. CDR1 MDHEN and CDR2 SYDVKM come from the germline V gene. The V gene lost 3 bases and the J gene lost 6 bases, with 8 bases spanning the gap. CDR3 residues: CASSFLRNGYTF. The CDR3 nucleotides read TGTGCCAGCAGTTTTCTGCGGAATGGCTACACCTTC.

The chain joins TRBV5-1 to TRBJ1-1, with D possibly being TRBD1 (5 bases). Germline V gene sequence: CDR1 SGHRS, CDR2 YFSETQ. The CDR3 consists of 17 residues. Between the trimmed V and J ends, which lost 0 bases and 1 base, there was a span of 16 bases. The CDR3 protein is CASSLGQRGGSNTEAFF. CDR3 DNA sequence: TGCGCCAGCAGCTTGGGCCAACGGGGGGGATCGAACACTGAAGCTTTCTTT. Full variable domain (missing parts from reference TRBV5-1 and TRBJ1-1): KAGVTQTPRYLIKTRGQQVTLSCSPISGHRSVSWYQQTPGQGLQFLFEYFSETQRNKGNFPGRFSGRQFSNSRSEMNVSTLELGDSALYLCASSLGQRGGSNTEAFFGQGTRLTVV.

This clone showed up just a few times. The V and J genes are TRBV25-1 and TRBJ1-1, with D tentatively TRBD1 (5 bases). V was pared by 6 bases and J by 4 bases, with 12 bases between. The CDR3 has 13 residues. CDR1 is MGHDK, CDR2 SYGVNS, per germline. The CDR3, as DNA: TGTGCCAGCAGGCGGCAGGGTGGCACTGAAGCTTTCTTT. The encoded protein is CASRRQGGTEAFF.

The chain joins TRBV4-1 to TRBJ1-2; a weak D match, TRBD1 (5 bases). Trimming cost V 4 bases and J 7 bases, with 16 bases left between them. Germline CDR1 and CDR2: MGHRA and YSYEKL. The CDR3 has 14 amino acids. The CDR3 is CASSPTGVEGGYTF. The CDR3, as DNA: TGCGCCAGCAGCCCTACGGGGGTTGAAGGTGGCTACACCTTC.

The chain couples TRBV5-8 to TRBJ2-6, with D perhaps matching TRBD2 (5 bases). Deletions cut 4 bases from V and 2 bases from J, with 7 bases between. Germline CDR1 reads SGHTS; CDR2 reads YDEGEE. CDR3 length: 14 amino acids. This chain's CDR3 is CASSRGTGANVLTF. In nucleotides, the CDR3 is TGTGCCAGCAGCCGGGGTACTGGGGCCAACGTCCTGACTTTC.

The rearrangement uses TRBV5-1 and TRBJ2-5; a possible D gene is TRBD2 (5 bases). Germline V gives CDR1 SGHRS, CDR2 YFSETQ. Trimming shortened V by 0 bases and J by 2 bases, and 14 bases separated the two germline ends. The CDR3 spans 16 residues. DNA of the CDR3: TGCGCCAGCAGCTTGGAAGGCGGGCGGATACAAGAGACCCAGTACTTC. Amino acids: CASSLEGGRIQETQYF.

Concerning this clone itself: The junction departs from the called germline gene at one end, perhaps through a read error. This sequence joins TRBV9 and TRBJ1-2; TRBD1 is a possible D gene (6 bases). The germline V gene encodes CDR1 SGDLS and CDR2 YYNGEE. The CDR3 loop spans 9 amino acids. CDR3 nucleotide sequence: TGTGCCAGCAGCCCCGACAGGCCCTTC. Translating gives CASSPDRPF.

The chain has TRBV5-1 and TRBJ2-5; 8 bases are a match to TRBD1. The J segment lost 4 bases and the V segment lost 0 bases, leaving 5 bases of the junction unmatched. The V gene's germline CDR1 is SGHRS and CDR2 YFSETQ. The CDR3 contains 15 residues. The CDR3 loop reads CASSLGGQAVETQYF. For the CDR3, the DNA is TGCGCCAGCAGCTTGGGGGGACAGGCAGTAGAGACCCAGTACTTC.

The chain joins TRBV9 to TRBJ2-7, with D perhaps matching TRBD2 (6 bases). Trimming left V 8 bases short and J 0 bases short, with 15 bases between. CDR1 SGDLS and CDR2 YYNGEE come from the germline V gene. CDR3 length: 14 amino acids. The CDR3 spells CASSWGESSYEQYF. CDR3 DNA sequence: TGTGCCAGTTCCTGGGGGGAGTCCTCCTACGAGCAGTACTTC.

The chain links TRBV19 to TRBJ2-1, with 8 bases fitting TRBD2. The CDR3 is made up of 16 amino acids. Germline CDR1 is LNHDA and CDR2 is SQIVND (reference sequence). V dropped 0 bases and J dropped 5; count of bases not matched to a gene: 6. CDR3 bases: TGTGCCAGTAGTATAGAAGTATCGGGAGGGAACAATGAGCAGTTCTTC. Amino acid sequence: CASSIEVSGGNNEQFF.

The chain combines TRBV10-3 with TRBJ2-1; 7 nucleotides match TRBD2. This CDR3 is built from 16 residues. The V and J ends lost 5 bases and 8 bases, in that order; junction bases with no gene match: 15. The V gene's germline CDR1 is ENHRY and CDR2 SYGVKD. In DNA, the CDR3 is TGTGCCATCAGTCTGAATCTTCCGGGGGGTCGGGATGAGCAGTTCTTC. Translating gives CAISLNLPGGRDEQFF.

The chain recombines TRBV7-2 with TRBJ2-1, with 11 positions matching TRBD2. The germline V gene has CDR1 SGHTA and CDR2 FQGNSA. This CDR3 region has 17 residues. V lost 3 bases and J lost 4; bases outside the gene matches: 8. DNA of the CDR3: TGTGCCAGCAGCTTGAATTTAGCGGGAGGGCTGTACAATGAGCAGTTCTTC. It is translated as CASSLNLAGGLYNEQFF.

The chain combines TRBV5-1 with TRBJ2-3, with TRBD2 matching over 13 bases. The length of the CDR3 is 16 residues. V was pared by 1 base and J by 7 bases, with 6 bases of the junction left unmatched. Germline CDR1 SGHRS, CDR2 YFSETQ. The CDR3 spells CASSLSGTSGVYTQYF. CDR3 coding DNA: TGCGCCAGCAGCTTGTCCGGGACTAGCGGGGTATATACGCAGTATTTT. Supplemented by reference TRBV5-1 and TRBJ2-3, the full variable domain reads KAGVTQTPRYLIKTRGQQVTLSCSPISGHRSVSWYQQTPGQGLQFLFEYFSETQRNKGNFPGRFSGRQFSNSRSEMNVSTLELGDSALYLCASSLSGTSGVYTQYFGPGTRLTVL.

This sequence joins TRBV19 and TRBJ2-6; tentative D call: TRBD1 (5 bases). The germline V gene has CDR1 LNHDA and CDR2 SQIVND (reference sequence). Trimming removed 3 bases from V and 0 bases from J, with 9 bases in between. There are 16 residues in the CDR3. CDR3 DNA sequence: TGTGCCAGTAGTATGCAGGGCGGCTCTGGGGCCAACGTCCTGACTTTC. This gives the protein CASSMQGGSGANVLTF.

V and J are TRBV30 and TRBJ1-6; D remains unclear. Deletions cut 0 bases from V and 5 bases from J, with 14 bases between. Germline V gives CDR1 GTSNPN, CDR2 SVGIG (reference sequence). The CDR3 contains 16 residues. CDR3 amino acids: CAWSVLLGRDNSPLHF. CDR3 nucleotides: TGTGCCTGGAGTGTATTATTGGGGAGGGATAATTCACCCCTCCACTTT.

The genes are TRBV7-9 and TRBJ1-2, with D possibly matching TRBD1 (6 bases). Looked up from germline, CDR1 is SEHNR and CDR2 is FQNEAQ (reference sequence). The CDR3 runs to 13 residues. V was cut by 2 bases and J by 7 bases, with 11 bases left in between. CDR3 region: CASSLWGRRGYTF. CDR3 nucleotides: TGTGCCAGCAGCTTATGGGGGCGGCGTGGCTACACCTTC.

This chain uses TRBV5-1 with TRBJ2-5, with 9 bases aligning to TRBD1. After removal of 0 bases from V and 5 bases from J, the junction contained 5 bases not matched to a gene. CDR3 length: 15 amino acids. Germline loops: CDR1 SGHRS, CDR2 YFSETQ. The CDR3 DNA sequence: TGCGCCAGCAGCTTGGACAGGGGGCGCTTGGAGACCCAGTACTTC. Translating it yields CASSLDRGRLETQYF.

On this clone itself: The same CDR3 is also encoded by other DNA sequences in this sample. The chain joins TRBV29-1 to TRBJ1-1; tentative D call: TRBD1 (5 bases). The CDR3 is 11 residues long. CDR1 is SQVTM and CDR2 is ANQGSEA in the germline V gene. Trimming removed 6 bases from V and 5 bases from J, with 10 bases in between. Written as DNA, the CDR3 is TGCAGCGTAGGACAAGGGACTGAAGCTTTCTTT. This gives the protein CSVGQGTEAFF.

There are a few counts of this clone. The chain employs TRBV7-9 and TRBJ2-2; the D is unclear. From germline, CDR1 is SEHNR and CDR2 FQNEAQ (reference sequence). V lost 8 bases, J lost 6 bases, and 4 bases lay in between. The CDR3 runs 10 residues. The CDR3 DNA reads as TGTGCCAGCTCGGCCGGGGAGCTGTTTTTT. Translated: CASSAGELFF.

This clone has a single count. The CDR3 DNA follows: TGCGCCAGCAGCCAAGAACAAGCGGGGGGAGATGAGCAGTTCTTC. Amino acids: CASSQEQAGGDEQFF. The chain has TRBV4-1 and TRBJ2-1; 9 nucleotides line up with TRBD2. Trimming cost V 0 bases and J 8 bases; bases outside gene matches: 5. CDR1 and CDR2 (germline): MGHRA, YSYEKL. This CDR3 spans 15 amino acids.

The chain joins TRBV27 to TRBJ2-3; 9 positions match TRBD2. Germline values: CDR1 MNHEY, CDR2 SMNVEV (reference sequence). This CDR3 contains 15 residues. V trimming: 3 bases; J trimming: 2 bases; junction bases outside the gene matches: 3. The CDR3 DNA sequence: TGTGCCAGCAGTTTTCTAGCGGGGCCCACAGATACGCAGTATTTT. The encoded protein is CASSFLAGPTDTQYF.